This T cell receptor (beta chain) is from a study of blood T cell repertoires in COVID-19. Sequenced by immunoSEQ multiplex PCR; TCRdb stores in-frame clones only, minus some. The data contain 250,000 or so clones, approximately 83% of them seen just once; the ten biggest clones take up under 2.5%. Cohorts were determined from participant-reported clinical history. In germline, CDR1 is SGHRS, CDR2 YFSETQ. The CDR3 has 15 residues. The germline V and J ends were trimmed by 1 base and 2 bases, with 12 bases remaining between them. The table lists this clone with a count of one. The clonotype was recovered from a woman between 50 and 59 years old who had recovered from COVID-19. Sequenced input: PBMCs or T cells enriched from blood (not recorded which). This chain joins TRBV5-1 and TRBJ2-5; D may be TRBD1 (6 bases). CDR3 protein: CASSLRGIQQETQYF. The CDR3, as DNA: TGCGCCAGCAGCTTGAGGGGGATCCAGCAAGAGACCCAGTACTTC.